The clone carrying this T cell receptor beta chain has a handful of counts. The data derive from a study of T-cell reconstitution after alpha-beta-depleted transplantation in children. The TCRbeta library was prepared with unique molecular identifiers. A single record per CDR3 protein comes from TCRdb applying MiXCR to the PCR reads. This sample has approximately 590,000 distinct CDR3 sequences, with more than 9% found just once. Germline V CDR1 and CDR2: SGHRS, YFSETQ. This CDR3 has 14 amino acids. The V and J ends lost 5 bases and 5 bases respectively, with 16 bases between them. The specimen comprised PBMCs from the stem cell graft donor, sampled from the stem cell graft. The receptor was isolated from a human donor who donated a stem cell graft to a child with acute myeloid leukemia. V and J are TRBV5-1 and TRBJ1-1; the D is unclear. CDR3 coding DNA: TGCGCCAGCAGTTACCTTCCGAAAGAGACTGAAGCTTTCTTT. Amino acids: CASSYLPKETEAFF.